Following are 18 T cell receptor beta chains from one sample sequenced in a study of blood T cell repertoires in COVID-19 (dated by TCRdb to the early 2020s). Receptors were amplified or captured by the immunoSEQ multiplex PCR assay. TCRdb mirrors the immuneACCESS table, restricted to in-frame sequences. Some clones are absent from its copies; in checked studies, under half trace to an unresolved V gene, and the reason for the others is unknown. The sample table holds some 170,000 clones, of which approximately 80% were seen once. Jointly, the top ten make up nearly 15% of the sample. The sequencing input was PBMCs or T cells enriched from blood (not recorded which). The source is a man aged 50-59 years who had recovered from COVID-19.

The chain uses TRBV7-9 and TRBJ2-5; 9 bases fit TRBD1. This CDR3 spans 16 amino acids. Per germline, CDR1 SEHNR and CDR2 FQNEAQ (reference sequence). J was trimmed by 2 bases and V by 2 bases; bases with no gene match: 6. The CDR3 sequence: CASSLQRTGDQETQYF. CDR3 nucleotides: TGTGCCAGCAGCTTACAACGGACAGGGGATCAAGAGACCCAGTACTTC.

The chain has TRBV5-4 and TRBJ1-5, with 9 bases identical to TRBD1. The germline CDR1 and CDR2 sequences are SGHNT and YYREEE (reference sequence). The CDR3 runs 14 residues. With 5 bases clipped from V and 6 bases from J, the junction kept 6 bases outside the gene matches. Written as DNA, the CDR3 is TGTGCCAGCAGTCGGACAGGGGATAGTCAGCCCCAGCATTTT. This codes for CASSRTGDSQPQHF.

This chain connects TRBV5-5 to TRBJ1-2, with TRBD1 identical over 7 bases. V shed 3 bases and J 4 bases; nucleotides not matched to a gene: 6. CDR1 and CDR2 from the germline V gene are SGHKS and YYEKEE (reference sequence). The CDR3 spans 14 residues. The CDR3 DNA is TGTGCCAGCAGCTCACCGACAGGGATCTATGGCTACACCTTC. Protein product: CASSSPTGIYGYTF.

This chain links TRBV29-1 with TRBJ2-2; 10 bases fit TRBD2. Germline loops: CDR1 SQVTM, CDR2 ANQGSEA. This CDR3 spans 13 amino acids. Losses at the gene ends were 6 bases for V and 6 bases for J; bases not matched to a gene: 4. CDR3 bases: TGCAGCGTCGGACTAGCGGTCTCCGGGGAGCTGTTTTTT. It is translated as CSVGLAVSGELFF.

The chain joins TRBV2 to TRBJ2-2; a weak D match, TRBD2 (5 bases). Trimming took 7 bases from V and 4 from J, leaving 16 bases between them. The CDR3 totals 15 residues. The germline CDR1 and CDR2 sequences are SNHLY and FYNNEI. CDR3 sequence reads: CASIGAGRTTGELFF. The CDR3 nucleotides are TGTGCCAGCATAGGTGCGGGCAGAACCACCGGGGAGCTGTTTTTT.

The chain is built from TRBV2 and TRBJ1-5; 7 nucleotides line up with TRBD1. Germline V lookup: CDR1 SNHLY, CDR2 FYNNEI. CDR3 length: 14 residues. Germline trimming cut 7 bases from V and 2 bases from J; bases unmatched to any gene: 5. CDR3 nucleotide sequence: TGTGCCAGCACCGGAACAGGGGGCAATCAGCCCCAGCATTTT. Protein sequence: CASTGTGGNQPQHF.

This rearrangement joins TRBV7-7 to TRBJ2-1, with 10 bases matching TRBD2. CDR1 is SSHAT, CDR2 FNYEAQ, per germline (reference sequence). J gave up 9 bases and V 5 bases, and 10 bases lay outside the gene matches. The CDR3 extends over 15 amino acids. The CDR3 bases are TGTGCCAGCAGCCTTGGACTAGCGGCCTCCGGTGAGCAGTTCTTC. It is translated as CASSLGLAASGEQFF.

The rearrangement joins TRBV5-8 to TRBJ1-5; D gene unclear. This CDR3 is 13 amino acids long. Germline CDR1 and CDR2: SGHTS and YDEGEE. Deletions cut 0 bases from V and 7 bases from J, with 8 bases between. The CDR3 sequence is CASSLGGLQPQHF. The DNA for the CDR3 is TGTGCCAGCAGCTTGGGAGGGTTACAGCCCCAGCATTTT.

V usage is TRBV7-8 and J usage is TRBJ1-5; 9 bases are a match to TRBD1. This CDR3 has 15 amino acids. Germline V gene data show CDR1 as SGHVS and CDR2 as FQNEAQ. The trim removed 8 bases at V and 0 bases at J, leaving 5 bases unmatched. CDR3 loop: CASAGQGYSNQPQHF. The DNA of the CDR3 is TGTGCCAGCGCGGGACAGGGTTATAGCAATCAGCCCCAGCATTTT.

V is TRBV6-1 and J is TRBJ1-5; no reliable D call. Trimming took off 1 base at V and 5 bases at J, with 9 bases between the two ends. This CDR3 region has 14 residues. Germline V gene sequence: CDR1 MNHNS, CDR2 SASEGT. CDR3 loop: CASSEVGGYQPQHF. CDR3 coding DNA: TGTGCCAGCAGTGAAGTGGGAGGGTATCAGCCCCAGCATTTT.

The rearrangement links TRBV5-1 to TRBJ2-3; 8 bases are shared with TRBD1. The J segment lost 6 bases and the V segment lost 0 bases, leaving 6 bases of the junction unmatched. The length of the CDR3 is 15 residues. The germline V gene has CDR1 SGHRS and CDR2 YFSETQ. CDR3 nucleotides: TGCGCCAGCAGCTTGGCTGGGACAGGAGAGGATACGCAGTATTTT. Protein product: CASSLAGTGEDTQYF.

This chain joins TRBV11-2 and TRBJ1-1; D remains ambiguous. There are 12 residues in the CDR3. Germline CDR1 reads SGHAT; CDR2 reads FQNNGV. Trimming left V 5 bases short and J 8 bases short, with 12 bases between. The CDR3 sequence is CASSLSKNEAFF. The CDR3 DNA follows: TGTGCCAGCAGCCTGAGTAAAAACGAAGCTTTCTTT. The full variable domain, with the rest looked up from reference TRBV11-2 and TRBJ1-1, is EAGVAQSPRYKIIEKRQSVAFWCNPISGHATLYWYQQILGQGPKLLIQFQNNGVVDDSQLPKDRFSAERLKGVDSTLKIQPAKLEDSAVYLCASSLSKNEAFFGQGTRLTVV.

The rearrangement joins TRBV18 to TRBJ2-3; 7 positions match TRBD1. CDR1 is KGHSH and CDR2 is LQKENI in the germline V gene. Trimming cost V 5 bases and J 0 bases; bases outside gene matches: 8. There are 16 residues in the CDR3. DNA of the CDR3: TGTGCCAGCTCAATATCGACAGGGTCGAGCACAGATACGCAGTATTTT. Translated, it gives CASSISTGSSTDTQYF.

This chain links TRBV6-6 with TRBJ1-2; D perhaps matches TRBD1 (6 bases). Germline V lookup: CDR1 MNHNY, CDR2 SVGAGI (reference sequence). The V gene lost 7 bases and the J gene lost 0 bases, with 12 bases spanning the gap. The CDR3 is 14 residues long. The CDR3 is CASTQGSTNYGYTF. In DNA, the CDR3 is TGTGCCAGCACCCAGGGGTCGACTAACTATGGCTACACCTTC.

This rearrangement joins TRBV2 to TRBJ1-1; the match to TRBD1 covers 7 bases. This CDR3 spans 13 amino acids. The V and J ends lost 6 bases and 4 bases, in that order; junction bases with no gene match: 5. CDR1 is SNHLY, CDR2 FYNNEI, per germline. The CDR3 DNA reads TGTGCCAGCAGCCGGGACAGCCCCACTGAAGCTTTCTTT. The encoded protein is CASSRDSPTEAFF. The variable domain in full, with the rest retrieved from reference TRBV2 and TRBJ1-1, is EPEVTQTPSHQVTQMGQEVILRCVPISNHLYFYWYRQILGQKVEFLVSFYNNEISEKSEIFDDQFSVERPDGSNFTLKIRSTKLEDSAMYFCASSRDSPTEAFFGQGTRLTVV.

The CDR3 nucleotides are TGTGCCAGCATAAGGGGCGGGGGAGTAACCGGGGAGCTGTTTTTT. It is translated as CASIRGGGVTGELFF. The rearrangement joins TRBV28 to TRBJ2-2, with 7 bases fitting TRBD2. V shed 7 bases, J shed 5 bases, and the junction held 10 bases outside the gene matches. This CDR3 region has 15 residues. Germline V gene lookup returns CDR1 MDHEN and CDR2 SYDVKM.

V is TRBV6-5 and J is TRBJ1-2; TRBD1 is a possible D gene (5 bases). The germline V gene has CDR1 MNHEY and CDR2 SVGAGI. The V and J ends lost 6 bases and 1 base respectively, with 9 bases between them. CDR3 length: 13 residues. The DNA for the CDR3 is TGTGCCAGCAGCCGACAGCTTAACTATGGCTACACCTTC. It codes for CASSRQLNYGYTF.

This clone appeared once. This sequence joins TRBV5-1 and TRBJ1-3; no clear D. The CDR3 totals 15 residues. In germline, CDR1 is SGHRS, CDR2 YFSETQ. V lost 3 bases, J lost 0 bases, and 10 bases lay in between. The CDR3 DNA is TGCGCCAGCAGCTCGGGGTCGACCTCTGGAAACACCATATATTTT. Translated: CASSSGSTSGNTIYF.